This TCR beta chain was found in a study of technical replicates of blood from a few donors. The assay was immunoSEQ multiplex PCR, and TCRdb's table has in-frame clones only and misses some. The table shows 70,000 to 85,000 clones, with roughly 92% occurring only once. The CDR3 consists of 16 residues. J was trimmed by 2 bases and V by 1 base; bases with no gene match: 5. Germline V lookup: CDR1 ENHRY, CDR2 SYGVKD. The clonotype was recovered from a human donor in good health. The gene calls are TRBV10-3 and TRBJ2-3; the match to TRBD2 covers 8 bases. Sequenced sample: T cells isolated from PBMCs. The CDR3 sequence: CAISELLADFTDTQYF. Written as DNA, the CDR3 is TGTGCCATCAGTGAGTTACTAGCGGACTTCACAGATACGCAGTATTTT.